Shown below are 10 T cell receptor beta chains from a single sample sequenced in a study of lymphopenia after photon versus proton radiotherapy. Profiling relied on immunoSEQ multiplex PCR, and the TCRdb table lists in-frame clones only, not all of them. The table includes 25,000 to 35,000 clones, 94% detected once. The sample consisted of peripheral blood, taken from a patient treated with photon-based radiotherapy. The origin of the receptors is a woman in her forties or fifties with cholangiocarcinoma.

DNA for the CDR3: TGTGCCTGGAGCGTCAGGGGCACAGATACGCAGTATTTT. Its protein is CAWSVRGTDTQYF. The chain combines TRBV30 with TRBJ2-3; possible D gene TRBD1, 5 bases. Trimming removed 3 bases at V and 1 base at J, with 8 bases between. This CDR3 spans 13 amino acids. Germline V CDR1 and CDR2: GTSNPN, SVGIG (reference sequence).

CDR3 region: CASGSGNNSPLHF. In DNA form, the CDR3 reads TGTGCCAGCGGTTCAGGGAATAATTCACCCCTCCACTTT. The rearrangement uses TRBV7-9 and TRBJ1-6; a weak D match, TRBD1 (5 bases). The CDR3 runs 13 residues. The ends were cut back, 8 bases at V and 5 bases at J, with 10 bases in the middle. Germline V gene data show CDR1 as SEHNR and CDR2 as FQNEAQ (reference sequence).

The V and J genes are TRBV12-5 and TRBJ1-4; TRBD1 might be the D (5 bases). CDR1 is LGHNT, CDR2 FRNRAP, per germline. The germline V and J ends were trimmed by 7 bases and 7 bases, with 16 bases remaining between them. This CDR3 has 14 residues. CDR3 amino acids: CASALGDWGEKLFF. CDR3 in DNA: TGTGCTAGTGCCTTGGGGGATTGGGGTGAAAAACTGTTTTTT.

V and J are TRBV5-5 and TRBJ2-1, with a tentative D call TRBD1 (5 bases). Between the trimmed V and J ends, which lost 0 bases and 7 bases, there was a span of 17 bases. This CDR3 is built from 16 residues. CDR1 is SGHKS, CDR2 YYEKEE, per germline (reference sequence). The CDR3 protein is CASSLARNTGINEQFF. CDR3 bases: TGTGCCAGCAGCTTGGCCAGGAATACAGGAATAAATGAGCAGTTCTTC.

The chain carries TRBV6-6 and TRBJ2-5; D is undetermined. With 4 bases removed from V and 5 bases from J, the gap between germline ends came to 5 bases. This CDR3 has 11 amino acids. Germline CDR1 MNHNY, CDR2 SVGAGI (reference sequence). The CDR3 loop is CASSFGETQYF. The CDR3 coding sequence is TGTGCCAGCAGTTTTGGGGAGACCCAGTACTTC.

The chain carries TRBV6-5 and TRBJ1-2, with 7 nucleotides matching TRBD1. The CDR3 is 15 amino acids. The ends lost 6 bases at V and 5 bases at J; junction bases unmatched: 12. Germline loops: CDR1 MNHEY, CDR2 SVGAGI. The CDR3 protein is CASRNPQGVIYGYTF. CDR3 DNA: TGTGCCAGCAGAAACCCCCAGGGGGTCATATATGGCTACACCTTC.

The chain employs TRBV20-1 and TRBJ2-2; D call uncertain. This CDR3 contains 11 residues. The germline V gene encodes CDR1 DFQATT and CDR2 SNEGSKA (reference sequence). Trimming left V 3 bases short and J 7 bases short, with 6 bases between. This CDR3 is CSARRLGELFF. CDR3 DNA sequence: TGCAGTGCTAGGCGTCTCGGGGAGCTGTTTTTT.

V and J are TRBV12-5 and TRBJ2-1, with 10 bases lining up with TRBD2. Germline lookup yields CDR1 LGHNT and CDR2 FRNRAP. The CDR3 spans 14 residues. The junction had 2 bases not matched to a gene; V was cut back by 1 base and J by 8 bases. CDR3 region: CASGLEGLAYEQFF. CDR3 nucleotides: TGTGCTAGTGGTTTGGAGGGACTAGCGTATGAGCAGTTCTTC.

This clone was found a few times. The rearrangement uses TRBV19 and TRBJ1-2; the match to TRBD1 covers 9 bases. The germline V gene encodes CDR1 LNHDA and CDR2 SQIVND (reference sequence). V shed 5 bases and J 5 bases; nucleotides not matched to a gene: 9. This CDR3 has 15 amino acids. The CDR3 DNA sequence: TGTGCCAGTAGTGCCTCCGGGACAGGGAAATATGGCTACACCTTC. Amino acid sequence: CASSASGTGKYGYTF. The entire variable domain, with the rest obtained from reference TRBV19 and TRBJ1-2, is as follows: DGGITQSPKYLFRKEGQNVTLSCEQNLNHDAMYWYRQDPGQGLRLIYYSQIVNDFQKGDIAEGYSVSREKKESFPLTVTSAQKNPTAFYLCASSASGTGKYGYTFGSGTRLTVV.

V is TRBV10-3 and J is TRBJ2-1; 8 nucleotides align to TRBD1. This CDR3 spans 14 amino acids. V lost 7 bases to trimming and J lost 5 bases; unmatched junction nucleotides: 7. Germline CDR1 ENHRY, CDR2 SYGVKD. CDR3 sequence reads: CAINRDRLDNEQFF. The CDR3 coding sequence is TGTGCCATCAACAGGGACAGGCTCGACAATGAGCAGTTCTTC.